The TCR beta chain described here comes from a study of T cells in localized non-small cell lung cancer. Notes on the study in general: Appearance in adjacent lung was seen for a median around 61 of the top 100 tumor clones.

The assay was immunoSEQ multiplex PCR, and TCRdb's table has in-frame clones only and misses some. The table includes about 70,000 clones, approximately 87% detected once. About this clone: The antigen remains undetermined.

The specimen comprised peripheral blood, sampled before any cancer treatment. The receptor was isolated from a male donor at least 60 years old with stage III squamous cell lung carcinoma.

The CDR3 DNA is TGTGCCAGCAGTCCCAGGGAGAGGGATGAAAAACTGTTTTTT. It translates to CASSPRERDEKLFF. The chain uses TRBV27 and TRBJ1-4, with a possible D match to TRBD1 (5 bases). There are 14 residues in the CDR3. Per germline, CDR1 MNHEY and CDR2 SMNVEV (reference sequence). V was trimmed by 5 bases and J by 6 bases, leaving 13 bases between them.